What follows describes a single TCR beta chain. The data stem from a study of preoperative IRX-2 immunotherapy in early breast cancer. Libraries were prepared by immunoSEQ multiplex PCR; TCRdb keeps only in-frame clonotypes and omits some of them. The table includes about 98,000 clones, approximately 90% detected once. Trimming cost V 3 bases and J 2 bases, with 11 bases left between them. Germline V gene data show CDR1 as SGHRS and CDR2 as YFSETQ. The CDR3 totals 14 residues. Documented treatment: preoperative locoregional IRX-2 cytokine immunotherapy. Preoperative locoregional IRX-2 cytokine immunotherapy was tested in the phase Ib source study.

The receptor comes from a human donor with breast cancer. Source: tumor tissue, taken after IRX-2 immunotherapy. The V call is TRBV5-1, the J call TRBJ1-1; D perhaps matches TRBD1 (5 bases). The CDR3 loop is CASSSRTTNTEAFF. The CDR3 DNA reads as TGCGCCAGCAGCTCAAGGACAACAAACACTGAAGCTTTCTTT.